This T cell receptor beta chain was sequenced in a study of T cells in Graves' hyperthyroidism and ophthalmopathy. Patients having uncontrolled infection, another autoimmune disease, pregnancy or lactation were not included. Source material for PBMCs was 10 ml fresh peripheral blood. With V trimmed by 5 bases and J by 4 bases, 5 bases remained unmatched. CDR3 size: 15 residues. Germline CDR1 and CDR2: SGHRS and YFSETQ. What was amplified from RNA transcripts were TCR beta CDR3 regions. TCR CDR3 regions were first amplified by RT-PCR with HTBI primers. TCRdb re-called the multiplex PCR reads through MiXCR, storing one row per CDR3 protein. The sample records around 350,000 distinct CDR3 sequences, about 14% being singletons. This clonotype was counted ten times or more.

Sequencing was carried out using blood. This sequence was found in a woman aged 25 to 39 with Graves' ophthalmopathy. This chain uses TRBV5-1 with TRBJ2-3; 12 positions match TRBD2. This CDR3 is CASRGLAGGPDTQYF. The CDR3 nucleotides read TGCGCCAGCAGAGGTCTAGCGGGGGGGCCAGATACGCAGTATTTT.